This T cell receptor beta chain originates from a study of human T cells and chemical hapten exposure. TCRdb called the RACE reads again in MiXCR, with one record for every CDR3 protein. The sample yields approximately 180,000 distinct CDR3 sequences, 30% seen once. In its sample, this clonotype was seen a few times. Indicated time point: pre-sensitization, week 0. Noted treatment: therapeutic diphenylcyclopropenone sensitization with weekly scalp DPC. The donor pool consisted of alopecia patients aged 18 to 70 years, considered suitable for DPC. The CDR3 is 14 amino acids. V lost 5 bases and J 6 bases, leaving 14 bases between the germline ends. Germline CDR1 is MNHEY and CDR2 is SVGEGT.

The receptor was isolated from a woman aged 30 to 39 with alopecia areata. Some clones in this sample may be carry-over from other donors' samples. V and J are TRBV6-2 or TRBV6-3 and TRBJ2-1, with D unclear. Material: whole blood, obtained in connection with sensitization to the hapten diphenylcyclopropenone (DPC). DNA of the CDR3: TGTGCCAGCAGTGCCCCCGTTGGGGTCAATGAGCAGTTCTTC. Its translation is CASSAPVGVNEQFF.